Included here is one T cell receptor (beta chain) sequence, with context. Antigen: not known. The data belong to a study of T cells expressing NK-cell markers. Across the study: It was sorted CD3+CD56-NKG2C+, CD3+CD56+NKG2C- and CD3+CD56+NKG2C+ T cells that provided the TCR beta repertoires. Findings and limits, study-wide: Among several donors, these clonotypes also ranked first in the CD3+CD56-NKG2C+ fraction. The share of CD8+ T cells held by dominant NKG2C+ clonotypes was about 1.0-7.5% in several donors.

CDR1 is SNHLY and CDR2 is FYNNEI in the germline V gene. The CDR3 is made up of 15 amino acids. TCRdb reprocessed the 5' RACE reads and reports one entry per CDR3 protein, with no DNA. The table gives about 21,000 distinct CDR3 sequences; the top ten clones make up 45% to 65% of it. The TCR comes from a man aged 18-75 years in good health. The chain employs TRBV2 and TRBJ2-7. Input material: blood T cells: a sorted CD56 or NKG2C T cell subset, CD4+ or CD8+ T cells, or bulk PBMC T cells (not recorded which). The CDR3 loop is CASSEGAGAAYEQYF. The whole variable domain, remainder taken from reference TRBV2 and TRBJ2-7, is EPEVTQTPSHQVTQMGQEVILRCVPISNHLYFYWYRQILGQKVEFLVSFYNNEISEKSEIFDDQFSVERPDGSNFTLKIRSTKLEDSAMYFCASSEGAGAAYEQYFGPGTRLTVT.